Following are 2 T cell receptor beta chains from one sample sequenced in a study of T cells in Graves' hyperthyroidism and ophthalmopathy. Template material for amplifying TCR beta CDR3 regions consisted of RNA transcripts. Using the HTBI primer set, a first-round RT-PCR was run on the TCR CDR3. TCRdb ran MiXCR on the multiplex PCR reads and lists one entry per CDR3 protein. The sample yields under 250,000 distinct CDR3 sequences, over 20% seen once. Material for sequencing was blood. The origin of the receptors is a woman in her 40s with Graves' ophthalmopathy.

In its sample, this clonotype was seen many times. The chain recombines TRBV5-1 with TRBJ2-7; a weak D match, TRBD2 (6 bases). The V end lost 5 bases, the J end lost 2 bases, and 11 bases lay between the germline ends. There are 13 residues in the CDR3. Germline V gene lookup returns CDR1 SGHRS and CDR2 YFSETQ. The DNA of the CDR3 is TGCGCCAGCAGGGAGGGGATGACCTACGAGCAGTACTTC. Protein product: CASREGMTYEQYF. Using reference TRBV5-1 and TRBJ2-7 for the parts outside the CDR3, the full variable domain is KAGVTQTPRYLIKTRGQQVTLSCSPISGHRSVSWYQQTPGQGLQFLFEYFSETQRNKGNFPGRFSGRQFSNSRSEMNVSTLELGDSALYLCASREGMTYEQYFGPGTRLTVT.

The rearrangement uses TRBV20-1 and TRBJ2-7; D tentatively reads TRBD1 or TRBD2 (5 bases each). The germline gives CDR1 DFQATT, CDR2 SNEGSKA (reference sequence). The length of the CDR3 is 12 residues. Deletions cut 8 bases from V and 3 bases from J, with 14 bases between. DNA for the CDR3: TGCAGTATCTGGTCAGGGAGCTACGAGCAGTACTTC. It yields the protein CSIWSGSYEQYF.